This T cell receptor beta chain was obtained from a study of shared clonotypes between healthy human individuals. Notes on the study in general: For naive CD4 cells, roughly 5.5% of clonotypes were shared across a handful of donors.

Only CD45RO-negative cells positively selected for CCR7 counted as naive CD8 cells, so terminally differentiated effector memory CD45RA+ cells were excluded. About this clone itself: Its antigen is unknown.

TCRdb's table, derived via immunoSEQ multiplex PCR, lists solely in-frame clones and lacks some. The sample gives 2 million to 2.5 million clones, about 93% of which show up once; under 2% is in the top ten. CDR3 size: 17 residues. The germline V gene has CDR1 SEHNR and CDR2 FQNEAQ (reference sequence). V shed 2 bases and J 6 bases; nucleotides not matched to a gene: 11. The gene calls are TRBV7-9 and TRBJ2-2; TRBD2 aligns across 8 bases. The clonotype comes from a man aged 18 to 29 in good health. Some clones in this sample may be carry-over from other donors' samples. Sequencing used naive CD8+ T cells from PBMCs. The CDR3 spells CASSLMVSGKQAGELFF. In DNA form, the CDR3 reads TGTGCCAGCAGCTTAATGGTTAGCGGGAAACAGGCCGGGGAGCTGTTTTTT.